A selection of T cell receptor beta chains follows, all from one sample in a study of shared clonotypes between healthy human individuals. The data were produced by immunoSEQ multiplex PCR, yet TCRdb's version contains in-frame clones alone and is incomplete. Altogether 2 million to 2.5 million clones are present, about 95% being singletons, with the ten largest covering approximately 0.13%. The sequenced sample was naive CD4+ T cells sorted from blood. These TCRs come from a man between 18 and 35 years old in good health. The CDR3 runs from the conserved cysteine through the conserved F or W. D genes are given only for firm matches. Clone size, where shown, is once, few, many, or a class for clones that have expanded.

TRBJ2-5 TRBV6-5 NA NA CASSYSGGVSETQYF TGTGCCAGCAGTTACTCGGGAGGAGTGTCAGAGACCCAGTACTTC
TRBJ1-4 TRBV5-1 NA NA CASSPPLANEKLFF TGCGCCAGCAGCCCTCCCCTAGCTAATGAAAAACTGTTTTTT
TRBJ2-7 TRBV6-5 NA TRBD2 CASSYFSGGAYEQYF TGTGCCAGCAGTTATTTTAGCGGGGGAGCGTACGAGCAGTACTTC
TRBJ1-2 TRBV7-9 NA NA CATRDGTFYGYTF TGTGCCACTCGGGACGGCACGTTCTATGGCTACACCTTC
TRBJ2-7 TRBV5-6 NA TRBD1 CASSFSRGLEQYF TGTGCCAGCAGCTTTAGCAGGGGGCTTGAGCAGTACTTC
TRBJ2-7 TRBV5-4 NA TRBD2 CASSSGGGGARSYEQYF TGTGCCAGCAGCTCCGGAGGCGGGGGGGCCCGGTCCTACGAGCAGTACTTC
TRBJ2-3 TRBV7-3 NA TRBD1 CASSLRDRVFTDTQYF TGTGCCAGCAGCTTACGGGACAGGGTGTTCACAGATACGCAGTATTTT
TRBJ1-2 TRBV2 NA NA CASVRTAQPGGYTF TGTGCCAGCGTAAGGACAGCCCAACCCGGTGGCTACACCTTC
TRBJ2-7 TRBV10-3 NA TRBD1 CAISELRDRGHEQYF TGTGCCATCAGTGAGCTCCGGGACAGGGGGCACGAGCAGTACTTC
TRBJ2-2 TRBV10-3 NA NA CAISYGNTGELFF TGTGCCATCTCATACGGGAACACCGGGGAGCTGTTTTTT
TRBJ2-7 TRBV18 NA TRBD2 CASSPLAGGPSYEQYF TGTGCCAGCTCACCTTTAGCGGGAGGCCCATCCTACGAGCAGTACTTC
TRBJ1-3 TRBV25-1 NA TRBD1 CASSELSRGQGSGNTIYF TGTGCCAGCAGTGAGTTATCGCGGGGACAGGGCTCTGGAAACACCATATATTTT
TRBJ2-3 TRBV5-1 NA NA CASSEAGQVTDTQYF TGCGCCAGCAGCGAGGCGGGCCAAGTCACAGATACGCAGTATTTT
TRBJ2-7 TRBV7-7 NA NA CASRDGRYYEQYF TGTGCTAGTCGGGACGGACGGTACTACGAGCAGTACTTC
TRBJ2-5 TRBV5-1 NA TRBD1 CASSTGQLQETQYF TGCGCCAGCAGCACGGGACAGCTTCAAGAGACCCAGTACTTC
TRBJ1-3 TRBV2 NA NA CASTSTGNTIYF TGTGCCAGCACCTCAACAGGAAACACCATATATTTT
TRBJ2-3 TRBV12-5 NA TRBD2 CASASASGRARAQYF TGTGCTAGTGCCTCCGCTAGCGGGAGGGCGAGGGCGCAGTATTTT
TRBJ2-3 TRBV6-1 NA TRBD1 CAIRDRGSTDTQYF TGTGCCATCCGGGACAGGGGGAGTACAGATACGCAGTATTTT
TRBJ1-1 TRBV11-2 NA TRBD1 CASSLRTTGGANTEAFF TGTGCCAGCAGCTTACGAACCACAGGGGGGGCGAACACTGAAGCTTTCTTT
TRBJ1-3 TRBV4-1 once NA CASSRAAFDSGNTIYF TGCGCCAGCAGCCGGGCAGCCTTCGACTCTGGAAACACCATATATTTT
TRBJ1-3 TRBV7-2 NA NA CASSFGPSSGNTIYF TGTGCCAGCAGCTTCGGACCGAGCTCTGGAAACACCATATATTTT
TRBJ2-5 TRBV2 NA TRBD2 CASSLLLSGRKETQYF TGTGCCAGCAGTTTACTACTTAGCGGGAGAAAAGAGACCCAGTACTTC
TRBJ1-2 TRBV9 NA NA CASSVAVTPDYGYTF TGTGCCAGCAGCGTAGCGGTCACCCCCGACTATGGCTACACCTTC
TRBJ1-1 TRBV12-5 once NA CASGRPAGTLNTEAFF TGTGCTAGTGGTAGACCAGCCGGGACCTTAAACACTGAAGCTTTCTTT
TRBJ2-1 TRBV5-4 once NA CASSSRSYNEQFF TGTGCCAGCAGCTCCCGCTCCTACAATGAGCAGTTCTTC
TRBJ2-5 TRBV2 NA NA CASSDGRQETQYF TGTGCCAGCAGTGACGGGCGCCAAGAGACCCAGTACTTC
TRBJ2-5 TRBV7-6 NA TRBD2 CASSSLGLAGNQETQYF TGTGCCAGCAGCTCCCTCGGGCTAGCGGGTAACCAAGAGACCCAGTACTTC
TRBJ2-4 TRBV14 once TRBD2 CASSQTSGSGNIQYF TGTGCCAGCAGCCAAACTAGCGGGAGTGGTAACATTCAGTACTTC
TRBJ2-7 TRBV10-2 NA TRBD1 CASSEDRVTYEQYF TGCGCCAGCAGTGAGGACAGGGTGACCTACGAGCAGTACTTC
TRBJ2-7 TRBV6-1 NA NA CASTKNVGYEQYF TGTGCCAGCACCAAGAATGTAGGATACGAGCAGTACTTC
TRBJ1-2 TRBV19 NA NA CASSIEAGDYGYTF TGTGCCAGTAGTATCGAGGCAGGGGACTATGGCTACACCTTC
TRBJ1-3 TRBV9 NA NA CASSVRGDTGNTIYF TGTGCCAGCAGCGTCCGTGGGGATACTGGAAACACCATATATTTT
TRBJ1-5 TRBV18 once NA CASSSLPDQPQHF TGTGCCAGCTCTTCACTCCCCGATCAGCCCCAGCATTTT
TRBJ1-1 TRBV7-2 NA TRBD1 CASSLQGARTEAFF TGTGCCAGCAGCTTACAGGGGGCGCGTACTGAAGCTTTCTTT
TRBJ1-6 TRBV2 many NA CASSVSVNSPLHF TGTGCCAGCAGCGTATCCGTAAATTCACCCCTCCACTTT
TRBJ1-2 TRBV28 NA NA CASLNQGNYGYTF TGTGCCAGCCTAAATCAGGGTAACTATGGCTACACCTTC
TRBJ2-2 TRBV6-1 NA NA CAAHAKGNTGELFF TGTGCCGCCCACGCGAAGGGCAACACCGGGGAGCTGTTTTTT
TRBJ2-5 TRBV6-1 NA TRBD1 CASSARQGAQETQYF TGTGCCAGCAGTGCCCGACAGGGGGCTCAAGAGACCCAGTACTTC
TRBJ2-5 TRBV11-2 many TRBD2 CASSLVPSGETQYF TGTGCCAGCAGCTTAGTTCCTAGCGGAGAGACCCAGTACTTC
TRBJ2-5 TRBV20-1 NA NA CSARSEETQYF TGCAGTGCTAGAAGTGAGGAGACCCAGTACTTC
TRBJ2-1 TRBV10-3 NA TRBD2 CAISALGGGNNEQFF TGTGCCATCAGTGCCCTCGGCGGGGGTAACAATGAGCAGTTCTTC
TRBJ2-7 TRBV11-1 few NA CASSFVAGLDLYEQYF TGTGCCAGCAGCTTTGTTGCAGGCCTTGACCTCTACGAGCAGTACTTC